This T cell receptor beta chain was recorded in a study of blood T cells in healthy people across ages. Study-wide context: Capture by template switching was about one barcoded beta molecule per two T cells.

The CDR3 consists of 14 residues. V gave up 0 bases and J gave up 0 bases, with 9 bases separating them. Per germline, CDR1 DFQATT and CDR2 SNEGSKA (reference sequence). This clonotype has a handful of counts. Its antigen is unidentified. General observations from the study: It was the long-lived donors that had more naive CD4+ cells and higher diversity than aged donors.

Together with a sample-barcoded 5' primer, a J-beta primer mix was included in a second PCR lasting roughly 6 to 12 cycles. Template switching added a 12-random-nucleotide identifier to every cDNA molecule. TCRdb passed the 5' RACE reads through MiXCR, listing each CDR3 protein once. The sample lists about 970,000 distinct CDR3 sequences, 45% to 60% occurring once. The TCR sequence derives from a woman aged 60-70 years in good health. Material: blood. The chain carries TRBV20-1 and TRBJ2-7; D is ambiguous. CDR3 loop: CSARDGSFSYEQYF. The CDR3 region has the DNA TGCAGTGCTAGAGATGGCAGTTTCTCCTACGAGCAGTACTTC.